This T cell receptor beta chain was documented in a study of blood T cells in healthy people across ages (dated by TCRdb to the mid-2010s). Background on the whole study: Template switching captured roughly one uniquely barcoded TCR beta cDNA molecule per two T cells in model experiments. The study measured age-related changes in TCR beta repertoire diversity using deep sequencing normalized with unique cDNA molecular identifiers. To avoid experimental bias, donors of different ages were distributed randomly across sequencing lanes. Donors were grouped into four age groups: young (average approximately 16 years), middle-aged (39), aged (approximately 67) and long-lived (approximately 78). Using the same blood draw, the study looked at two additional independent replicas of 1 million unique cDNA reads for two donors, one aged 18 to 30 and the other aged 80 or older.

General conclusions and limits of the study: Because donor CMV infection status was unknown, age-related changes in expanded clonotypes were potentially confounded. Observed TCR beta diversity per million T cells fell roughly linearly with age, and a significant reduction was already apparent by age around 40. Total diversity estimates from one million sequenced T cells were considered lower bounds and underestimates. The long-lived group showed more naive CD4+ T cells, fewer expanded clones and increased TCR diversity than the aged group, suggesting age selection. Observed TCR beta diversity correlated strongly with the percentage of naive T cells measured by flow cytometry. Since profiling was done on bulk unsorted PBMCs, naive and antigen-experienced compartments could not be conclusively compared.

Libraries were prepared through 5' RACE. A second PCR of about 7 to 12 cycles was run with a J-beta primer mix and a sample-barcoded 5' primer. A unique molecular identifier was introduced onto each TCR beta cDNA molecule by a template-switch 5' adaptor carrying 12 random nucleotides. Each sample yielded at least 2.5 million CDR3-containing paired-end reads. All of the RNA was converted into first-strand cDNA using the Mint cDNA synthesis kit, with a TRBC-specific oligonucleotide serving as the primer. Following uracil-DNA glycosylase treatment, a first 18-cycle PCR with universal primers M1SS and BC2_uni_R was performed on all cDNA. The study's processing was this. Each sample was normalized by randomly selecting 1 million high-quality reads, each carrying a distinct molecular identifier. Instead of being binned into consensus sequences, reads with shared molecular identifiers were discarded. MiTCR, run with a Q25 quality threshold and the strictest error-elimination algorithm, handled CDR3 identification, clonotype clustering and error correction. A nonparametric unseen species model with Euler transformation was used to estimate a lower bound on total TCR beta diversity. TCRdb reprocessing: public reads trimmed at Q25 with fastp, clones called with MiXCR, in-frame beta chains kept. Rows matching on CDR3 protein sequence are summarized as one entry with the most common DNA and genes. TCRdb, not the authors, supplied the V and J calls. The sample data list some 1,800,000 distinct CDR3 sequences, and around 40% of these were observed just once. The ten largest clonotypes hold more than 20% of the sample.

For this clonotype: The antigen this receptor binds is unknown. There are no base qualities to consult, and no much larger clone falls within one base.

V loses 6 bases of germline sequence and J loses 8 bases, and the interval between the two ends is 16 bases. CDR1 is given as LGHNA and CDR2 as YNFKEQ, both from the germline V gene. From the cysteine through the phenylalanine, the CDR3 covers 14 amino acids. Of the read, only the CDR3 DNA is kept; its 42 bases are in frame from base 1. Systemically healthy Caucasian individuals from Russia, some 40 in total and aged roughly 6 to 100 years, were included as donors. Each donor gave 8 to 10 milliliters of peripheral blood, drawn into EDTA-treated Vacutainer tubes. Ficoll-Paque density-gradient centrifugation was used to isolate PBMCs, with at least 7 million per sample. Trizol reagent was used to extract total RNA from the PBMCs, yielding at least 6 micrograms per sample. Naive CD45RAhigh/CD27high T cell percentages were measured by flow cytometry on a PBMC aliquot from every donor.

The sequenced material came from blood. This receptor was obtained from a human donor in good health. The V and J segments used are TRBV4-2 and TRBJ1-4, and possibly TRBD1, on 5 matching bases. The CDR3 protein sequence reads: CASSKTGTYEKLFF. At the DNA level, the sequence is TGTGCCAGCAGTAAGACCGGGACGTACGAAAAACTGTTTTTT.